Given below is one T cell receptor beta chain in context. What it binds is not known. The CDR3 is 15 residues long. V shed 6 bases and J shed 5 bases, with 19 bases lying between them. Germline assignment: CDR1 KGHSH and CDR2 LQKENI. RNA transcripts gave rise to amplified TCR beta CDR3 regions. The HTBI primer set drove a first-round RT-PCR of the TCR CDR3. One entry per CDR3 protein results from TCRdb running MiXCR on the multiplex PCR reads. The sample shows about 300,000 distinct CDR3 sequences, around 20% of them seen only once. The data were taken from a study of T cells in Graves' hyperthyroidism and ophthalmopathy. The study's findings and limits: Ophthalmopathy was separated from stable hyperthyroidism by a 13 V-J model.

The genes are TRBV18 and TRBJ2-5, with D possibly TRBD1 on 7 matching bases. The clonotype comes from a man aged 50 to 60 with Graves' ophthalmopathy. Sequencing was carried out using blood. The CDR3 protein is CASSPGDSLGETQYF. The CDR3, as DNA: TGTGCCAGCTCTCCGGGGGACAGCCTGGGGGAGACCCAGTACTTC.